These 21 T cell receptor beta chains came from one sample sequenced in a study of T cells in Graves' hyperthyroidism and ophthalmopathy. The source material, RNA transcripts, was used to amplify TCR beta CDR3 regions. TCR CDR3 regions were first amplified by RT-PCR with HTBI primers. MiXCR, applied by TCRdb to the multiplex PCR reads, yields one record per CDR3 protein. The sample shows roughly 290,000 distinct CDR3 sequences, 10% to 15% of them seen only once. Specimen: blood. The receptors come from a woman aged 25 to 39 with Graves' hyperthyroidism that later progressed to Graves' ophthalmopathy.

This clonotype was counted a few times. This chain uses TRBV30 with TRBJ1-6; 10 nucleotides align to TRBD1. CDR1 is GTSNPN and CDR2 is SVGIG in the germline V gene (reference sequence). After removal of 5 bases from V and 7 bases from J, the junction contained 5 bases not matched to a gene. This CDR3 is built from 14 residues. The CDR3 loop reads CAWRDRGRNSPLHF. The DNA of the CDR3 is TGTGCCTGGCGAGACAGGGGGCGAAATTCACCCCTCCACTTT.

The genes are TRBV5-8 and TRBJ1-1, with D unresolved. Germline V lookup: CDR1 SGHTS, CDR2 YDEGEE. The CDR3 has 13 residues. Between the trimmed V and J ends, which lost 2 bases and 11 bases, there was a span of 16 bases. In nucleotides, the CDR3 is TGTGCCAGCAGCTTACCGGGCCTCCGGAGGGCTTTCTTT. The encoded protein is CASSLPGLRRAFF.

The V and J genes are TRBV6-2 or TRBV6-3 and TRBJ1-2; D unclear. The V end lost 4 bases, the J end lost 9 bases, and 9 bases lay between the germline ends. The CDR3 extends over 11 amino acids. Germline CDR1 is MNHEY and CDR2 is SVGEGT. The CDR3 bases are TGTGCCAGCAGTTTGAGGGATCGCTACACCTTC. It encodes CASSLRDRYTF.

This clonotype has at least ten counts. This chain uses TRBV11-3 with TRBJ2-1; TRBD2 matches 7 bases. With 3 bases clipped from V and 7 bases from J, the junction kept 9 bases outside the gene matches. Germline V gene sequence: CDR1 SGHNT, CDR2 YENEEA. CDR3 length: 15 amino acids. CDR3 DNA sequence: TGTGCCAGCAGCTTGGGCGGGAGCCTTTCAAATGAGCAGTTCTTC. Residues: CASSLGGSLSNEQFF.

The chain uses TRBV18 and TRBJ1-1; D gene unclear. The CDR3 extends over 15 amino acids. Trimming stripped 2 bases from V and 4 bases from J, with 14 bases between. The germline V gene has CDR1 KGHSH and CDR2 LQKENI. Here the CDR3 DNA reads TGTGCCAGCTCACCAGTGAATTTCGCTGGCACTGAAGCTTTCTTT. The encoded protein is CASSPVNFAGTEAFF.

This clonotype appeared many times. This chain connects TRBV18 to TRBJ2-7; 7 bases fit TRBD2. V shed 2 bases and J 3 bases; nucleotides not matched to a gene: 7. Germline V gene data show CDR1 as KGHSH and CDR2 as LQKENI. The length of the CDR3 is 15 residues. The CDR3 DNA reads TGTGCCAGCTCACCAGGGGGGGTTAGGAGCTACGAGCAGTACTTC. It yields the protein CASSPGGVRSYEQYF.

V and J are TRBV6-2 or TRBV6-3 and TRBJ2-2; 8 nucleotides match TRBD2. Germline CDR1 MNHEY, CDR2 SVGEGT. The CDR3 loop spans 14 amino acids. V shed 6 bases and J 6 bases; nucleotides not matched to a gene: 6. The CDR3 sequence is CASSRGGDPGELFF. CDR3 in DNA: TGTGCCAGCAGCCGGGGGGGGGACCCCGGGGAGCTGTTTTTT.

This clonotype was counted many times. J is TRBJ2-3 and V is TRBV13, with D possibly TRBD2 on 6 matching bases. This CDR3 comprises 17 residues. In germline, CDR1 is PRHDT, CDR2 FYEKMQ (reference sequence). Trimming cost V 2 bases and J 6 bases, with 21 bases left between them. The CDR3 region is CASSLTASETEGDTQYF. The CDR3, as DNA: TGTGCCAGCAGCTTAACGGCTAGCGAGACGGAGGGGGATACGCAGTATTTT.

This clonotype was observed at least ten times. The CDR3 here is CASSPGRLMNTEAFF. The CDR3 nucleotides read TGTGCCAGTAGCCCGGGCAGACTAATGAACACTGAAGCTTTCTTT. The chain has TRBV19 and TRBJ1-1; D is uncertain. Germline values: CDR1 LNHDA, CDR2 SQIVND (reference sequence). The CDR3 is 15 residues long. Trimming shortened V by 6 bases and J by 0 bases, and 14 bases separated the two germline ends.

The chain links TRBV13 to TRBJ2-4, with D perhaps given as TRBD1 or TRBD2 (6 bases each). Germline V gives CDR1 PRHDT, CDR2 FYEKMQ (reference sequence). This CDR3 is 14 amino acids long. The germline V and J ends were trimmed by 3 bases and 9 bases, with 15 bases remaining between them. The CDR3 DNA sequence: TGTGCCAGCAGCTTTGCAGGGGCGCGGGGCATTCAGTACTTC. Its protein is CASSFAGARGIQYF.

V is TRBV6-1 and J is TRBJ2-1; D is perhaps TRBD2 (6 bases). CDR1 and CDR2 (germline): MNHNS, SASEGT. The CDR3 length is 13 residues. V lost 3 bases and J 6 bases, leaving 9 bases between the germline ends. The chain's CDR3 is CASSETRGNEQFF. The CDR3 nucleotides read TGTGCCAGCAGTGAGACTAGAGGCAATGAGCAGTTCTTC.

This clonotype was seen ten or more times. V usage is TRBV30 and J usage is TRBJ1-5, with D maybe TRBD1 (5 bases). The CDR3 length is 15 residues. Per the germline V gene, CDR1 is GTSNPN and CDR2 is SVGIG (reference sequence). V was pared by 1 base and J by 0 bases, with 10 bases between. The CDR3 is CAWSGGPHSNQPQHF. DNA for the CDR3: TGTGCCTGGAGTGGGGGACCCCATAGCAATCAGCCCCAGCATTTT.

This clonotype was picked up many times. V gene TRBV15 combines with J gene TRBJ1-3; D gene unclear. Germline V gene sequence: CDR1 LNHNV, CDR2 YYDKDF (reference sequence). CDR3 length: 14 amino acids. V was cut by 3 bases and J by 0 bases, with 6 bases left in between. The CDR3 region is CATSSRGSGNTIYF. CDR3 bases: TGTGCCACCAGCAGCAGAGGCTCTGGAAACACCATATATTTT.

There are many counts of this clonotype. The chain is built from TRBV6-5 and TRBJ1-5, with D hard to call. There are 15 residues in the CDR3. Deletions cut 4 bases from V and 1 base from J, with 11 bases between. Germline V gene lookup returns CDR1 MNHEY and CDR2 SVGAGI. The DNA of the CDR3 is TGTGCCAGCAGTTCCCGAGTGAAAAGCAATCAGCCCCAGCATTTT. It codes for CASSSRVKSNQPQHF.

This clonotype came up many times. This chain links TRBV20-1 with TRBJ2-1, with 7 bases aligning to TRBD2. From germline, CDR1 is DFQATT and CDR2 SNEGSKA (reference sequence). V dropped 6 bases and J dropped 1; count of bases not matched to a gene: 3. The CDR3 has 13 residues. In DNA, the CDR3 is TGCAGTGCGTCAGCGGGATCCTACAATGAGCAGTTCTTC. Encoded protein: CSASAGSYNEQFF.

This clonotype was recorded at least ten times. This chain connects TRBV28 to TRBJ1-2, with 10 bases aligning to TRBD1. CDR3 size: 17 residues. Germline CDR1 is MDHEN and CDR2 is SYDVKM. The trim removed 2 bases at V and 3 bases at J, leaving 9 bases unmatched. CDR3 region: CASSLPGQGSKHYGYTF. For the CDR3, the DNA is TGTGCCAGCAGTTTACCGGGACAGGGGTCCAAACACTATGGCTACACCTTC.

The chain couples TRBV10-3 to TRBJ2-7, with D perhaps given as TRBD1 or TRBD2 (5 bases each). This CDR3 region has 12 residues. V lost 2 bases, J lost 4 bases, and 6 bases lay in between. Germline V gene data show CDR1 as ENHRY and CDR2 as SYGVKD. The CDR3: CAISEGGYEQYF. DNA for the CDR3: TGTGCCATCAGTGAGGGGGGTTACGAGCAGTACTTC.

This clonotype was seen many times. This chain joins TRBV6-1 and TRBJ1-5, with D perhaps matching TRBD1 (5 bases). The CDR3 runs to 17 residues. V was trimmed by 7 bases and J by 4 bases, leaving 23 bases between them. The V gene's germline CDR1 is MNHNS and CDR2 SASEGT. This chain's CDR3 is CASKGGRGGVGNQPQHF. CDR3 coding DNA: TGTGCCAGCAAGGGAGGACGTGGAGGGGTGGGGAATCAGCCCCAGCATTTT.

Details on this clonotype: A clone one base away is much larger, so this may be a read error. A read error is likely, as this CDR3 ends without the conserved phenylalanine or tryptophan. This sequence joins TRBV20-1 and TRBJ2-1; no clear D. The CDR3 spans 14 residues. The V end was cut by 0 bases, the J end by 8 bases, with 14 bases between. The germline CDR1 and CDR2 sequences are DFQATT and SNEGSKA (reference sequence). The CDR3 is CSARDGAISYEQFS. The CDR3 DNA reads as TGCAGTGCTAGAGATGGAGCGATTAGCTATGAGCAGTTCTCC.

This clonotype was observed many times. The DNA for the CDR3 is TGTGCCAGTAGTTGGACTTTTGAGTCTTATAGTGAGCAGTTCTTC. It yields the protein CASSWTFESYSEQFF. The chain employs TRBV19 and TRBJ2-1; weak D call: TRBD2 (5 bases). V was trimmed by 5 bases and J by 9 bases, leaving 20 bases between them. The CDR3 has 15 amino acids. In germline, CDR1 is LNHDA, CDR2 SQIVND (reference sequence).

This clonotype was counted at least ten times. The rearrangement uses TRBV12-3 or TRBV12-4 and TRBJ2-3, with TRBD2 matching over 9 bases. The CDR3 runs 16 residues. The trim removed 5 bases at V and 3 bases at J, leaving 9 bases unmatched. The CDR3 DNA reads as TGTGCCAGCAGTACCTTTCCGGGACTAGCTACAGATACGCAGTATTTT. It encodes CASSTFPGLATDTQYF.